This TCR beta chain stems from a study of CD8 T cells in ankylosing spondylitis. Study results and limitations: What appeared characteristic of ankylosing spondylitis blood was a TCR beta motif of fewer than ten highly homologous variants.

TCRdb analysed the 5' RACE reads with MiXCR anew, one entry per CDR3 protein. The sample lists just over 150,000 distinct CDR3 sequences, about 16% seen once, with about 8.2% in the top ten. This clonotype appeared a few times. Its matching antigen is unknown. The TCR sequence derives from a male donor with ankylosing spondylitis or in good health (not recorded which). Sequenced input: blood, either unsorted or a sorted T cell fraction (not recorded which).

This CDR3 reads CASSRGQTSGELFF. The CDR3 DNA sequence: TGCGCCAGCAGCCGCGGACAGACCTCCGGGGAGCTGTTTTTT. The V call is TRBV4-1, the J call TRBJ2-2; a weak D match, TRBD1 (6 bases). This CDR3 region has 14 residues. The V end was cut by 4 bases, the J end by 6 bases, with 12 bases between. Germline V lookup: CDR1 MGHRA, CDR2 YSYEKL.